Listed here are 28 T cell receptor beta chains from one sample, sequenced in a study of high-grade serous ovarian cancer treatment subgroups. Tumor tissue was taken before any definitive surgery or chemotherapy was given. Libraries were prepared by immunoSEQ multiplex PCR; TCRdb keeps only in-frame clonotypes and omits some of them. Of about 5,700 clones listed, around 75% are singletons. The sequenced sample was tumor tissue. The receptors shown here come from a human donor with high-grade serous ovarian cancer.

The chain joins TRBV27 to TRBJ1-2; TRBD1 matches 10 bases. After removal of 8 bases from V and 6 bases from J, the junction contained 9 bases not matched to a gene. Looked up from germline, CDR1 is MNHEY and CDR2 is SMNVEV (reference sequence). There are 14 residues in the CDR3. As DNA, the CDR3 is TGTGCCAGCGCTAGGGACAGGGGCGACAATGGCTACACCTTC. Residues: CASARDRGDNGYTF.

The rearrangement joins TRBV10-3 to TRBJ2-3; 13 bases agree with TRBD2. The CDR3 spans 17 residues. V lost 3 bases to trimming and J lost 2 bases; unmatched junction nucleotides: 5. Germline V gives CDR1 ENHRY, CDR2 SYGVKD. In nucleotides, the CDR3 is TGTGCCATCAGTGATAAAGGACTAGCGGGGGTCACAGATACGCAGTATTTT. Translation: CAISDKGLAGVTDTQYF.

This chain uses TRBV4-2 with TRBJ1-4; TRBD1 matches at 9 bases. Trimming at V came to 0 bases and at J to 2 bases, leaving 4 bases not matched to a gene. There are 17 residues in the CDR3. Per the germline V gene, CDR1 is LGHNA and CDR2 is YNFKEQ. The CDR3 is CASSQEGQGATNEKLFF. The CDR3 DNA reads TGTGCCAGCAGCCAAGAGGGACAGGGAGCGACTAATGAAAAACTGTTTTTT.

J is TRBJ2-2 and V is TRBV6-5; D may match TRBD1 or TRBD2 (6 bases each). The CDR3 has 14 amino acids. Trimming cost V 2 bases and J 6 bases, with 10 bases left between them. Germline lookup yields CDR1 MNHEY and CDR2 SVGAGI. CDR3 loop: CASSYMEGAGELFF. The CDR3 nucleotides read TGTGCCAGCAGTTACATGGAGGGGGCCGGGGAGCTGTTTTTT.

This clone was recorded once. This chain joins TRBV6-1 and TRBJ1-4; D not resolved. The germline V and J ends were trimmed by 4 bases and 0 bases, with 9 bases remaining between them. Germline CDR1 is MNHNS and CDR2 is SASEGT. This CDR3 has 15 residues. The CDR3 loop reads CASSGRSSTNEKLFF. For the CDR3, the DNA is TGTGCCAGCAGTGGCAGGTCCTCAACTAATGAAAAACTGTTTTTT.

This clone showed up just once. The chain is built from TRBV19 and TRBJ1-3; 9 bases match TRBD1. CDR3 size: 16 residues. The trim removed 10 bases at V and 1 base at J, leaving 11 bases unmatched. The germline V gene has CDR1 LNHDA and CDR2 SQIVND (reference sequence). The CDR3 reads CATSTRTGVSGNTIYF. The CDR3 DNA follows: TGTGCCACCTCCACCCGGACAGGGGTATCTGGAAACACCATATATTTT. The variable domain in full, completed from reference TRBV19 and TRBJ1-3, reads DGGITQSPKYLFRKEGQNVTLSCEQNLNHDAMYWYRQDPGQGLRLIYYSQIVNDFQKGDIAEGYSVSREKKESFPLTVTSAQKNPTAFYLCATSTRTGVSGNTIYFGEGSWLTVV.

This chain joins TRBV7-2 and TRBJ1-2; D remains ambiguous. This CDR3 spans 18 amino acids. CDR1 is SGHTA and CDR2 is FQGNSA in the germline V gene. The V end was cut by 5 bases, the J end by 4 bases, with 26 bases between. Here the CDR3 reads CASSQRAMNEGRAYGYTF. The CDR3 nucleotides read TGTGCCAGCAGCCAAAGGGCGATGAATGAGGGCCGGGCCTATGGCTACACCTTC.

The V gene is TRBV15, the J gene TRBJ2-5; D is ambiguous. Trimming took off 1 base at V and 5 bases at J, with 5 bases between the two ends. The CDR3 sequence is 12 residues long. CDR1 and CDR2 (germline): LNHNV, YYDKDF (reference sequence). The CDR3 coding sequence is TGTGCCACCAGCAGAGGATGGGAGACCCAGTACTTC. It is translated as CATSRGWETQYF.

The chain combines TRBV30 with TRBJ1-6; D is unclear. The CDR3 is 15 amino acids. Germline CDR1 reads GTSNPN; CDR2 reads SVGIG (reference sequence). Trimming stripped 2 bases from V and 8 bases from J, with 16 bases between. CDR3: CAWSLKGPTHSPLHF. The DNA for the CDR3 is TGTGCCTGGAGTTTAAAGGGTCCGACTCATTCACCCCTCCACTTT.

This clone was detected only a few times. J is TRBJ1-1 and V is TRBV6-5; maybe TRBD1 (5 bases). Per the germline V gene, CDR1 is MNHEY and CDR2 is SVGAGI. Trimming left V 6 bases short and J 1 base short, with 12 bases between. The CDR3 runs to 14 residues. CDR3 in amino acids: CASRDGTPNTEAFF. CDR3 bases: TGTGCCAGCAGGGACGGGACGCCGAACACTGAAGCTTTCTTT.

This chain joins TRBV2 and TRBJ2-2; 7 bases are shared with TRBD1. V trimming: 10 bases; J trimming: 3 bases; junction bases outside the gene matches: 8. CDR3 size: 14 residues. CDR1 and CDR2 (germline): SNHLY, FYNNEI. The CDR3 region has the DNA TGTGCCAACTCCCGGGACAGCTACACCGGGGAGCTGTTTTTT. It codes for CANSRDSYTGELFF. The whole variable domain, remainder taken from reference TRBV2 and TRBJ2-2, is EPEVTQTPSHQVTQMGQEVILRCVPISNHLYFYWYRQILGQKVEFLVSFYNNEISEKSEIFDDQFSVERPDGSNFTLKIRSTKLEDSAMYFCANSRDSYTGELFFGEGSRLTVL.

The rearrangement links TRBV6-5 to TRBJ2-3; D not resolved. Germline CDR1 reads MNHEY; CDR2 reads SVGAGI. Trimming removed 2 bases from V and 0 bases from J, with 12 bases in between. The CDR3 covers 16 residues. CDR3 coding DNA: TGTGCCAGCAGTTACGGACGAGCTACTAGCACAGATACGCAGTATTTT. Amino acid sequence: CASSYGRATSTDTQYF.

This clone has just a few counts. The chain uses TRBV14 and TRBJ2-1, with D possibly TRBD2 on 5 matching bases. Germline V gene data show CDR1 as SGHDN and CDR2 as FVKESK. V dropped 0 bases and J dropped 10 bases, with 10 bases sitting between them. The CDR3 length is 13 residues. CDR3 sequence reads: CASSQDTGSEQFF. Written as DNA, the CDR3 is TGTGCCAGCAGCCAAGATACGGGATCCGAGCAGTTCTTC.

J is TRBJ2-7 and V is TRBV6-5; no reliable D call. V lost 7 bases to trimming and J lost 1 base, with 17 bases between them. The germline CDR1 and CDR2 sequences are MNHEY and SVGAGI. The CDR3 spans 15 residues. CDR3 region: CASTSPRAASYEQYF. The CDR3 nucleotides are TGTGCCAGCACCAGTCCCCGGGCTGCGTCCTACGAGCAGTACTTC.

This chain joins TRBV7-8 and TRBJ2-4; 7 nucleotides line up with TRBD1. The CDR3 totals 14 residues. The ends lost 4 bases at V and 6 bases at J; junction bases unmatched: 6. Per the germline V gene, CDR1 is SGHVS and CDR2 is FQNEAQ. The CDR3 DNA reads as TGTGCCAGCAGCTCCCGGGACAGTGTAAACATTCAGTACTTC. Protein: CASSSRDSVNIQYF.

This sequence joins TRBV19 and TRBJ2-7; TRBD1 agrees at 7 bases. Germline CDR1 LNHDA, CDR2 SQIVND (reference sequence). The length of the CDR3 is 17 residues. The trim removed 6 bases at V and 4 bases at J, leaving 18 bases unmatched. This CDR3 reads CASSIIITGDRPYEQYF. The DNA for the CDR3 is TGTGCCAGTAGCATAATCATTACAGGGGACCGCCCTTACGAGCAGTACTTC.

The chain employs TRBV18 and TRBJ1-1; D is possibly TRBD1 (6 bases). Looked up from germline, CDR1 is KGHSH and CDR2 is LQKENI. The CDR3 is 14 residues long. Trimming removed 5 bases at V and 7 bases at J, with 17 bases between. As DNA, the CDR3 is TGTGCCAGCTCATCTTCAGGGGCCCAGAGTGAAGCTTTCTTT. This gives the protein CASSSSGAQSEAFF.

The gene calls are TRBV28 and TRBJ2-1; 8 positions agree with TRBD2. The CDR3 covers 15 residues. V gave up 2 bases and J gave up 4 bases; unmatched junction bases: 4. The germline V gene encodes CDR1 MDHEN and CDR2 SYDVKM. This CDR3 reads CASSLEAGGYNEQFF. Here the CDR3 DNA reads TGTGCCAGCAGTTTAGAGGCGGGGGGATACAATGAGCAGTTCTTC.

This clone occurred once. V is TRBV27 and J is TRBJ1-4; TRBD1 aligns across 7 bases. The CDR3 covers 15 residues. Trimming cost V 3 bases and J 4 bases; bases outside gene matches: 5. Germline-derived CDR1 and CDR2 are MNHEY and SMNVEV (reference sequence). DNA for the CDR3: TGTGCCAGCAGTTTTAAACCAGGGGGTAATGAAAAACTGTTTTTT. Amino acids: CASSFKPGGNEKLFF.

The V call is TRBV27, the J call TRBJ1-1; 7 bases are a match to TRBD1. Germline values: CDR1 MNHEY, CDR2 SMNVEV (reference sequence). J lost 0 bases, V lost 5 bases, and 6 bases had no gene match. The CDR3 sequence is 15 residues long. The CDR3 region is CASSKPGQMNTEAFF. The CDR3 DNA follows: TGTGCCAGCAGTAAACCGGGACAGATGAACACTGAAGCTTTCTTT.

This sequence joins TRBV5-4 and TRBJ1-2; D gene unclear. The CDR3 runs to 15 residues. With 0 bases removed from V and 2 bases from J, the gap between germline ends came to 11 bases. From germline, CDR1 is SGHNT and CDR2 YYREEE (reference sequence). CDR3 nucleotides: TGTGCCAGCAGCTTGGCGAGGGCCGGCAACTATGGCTACACCTTC. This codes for CASSLARAGNYGYTF.

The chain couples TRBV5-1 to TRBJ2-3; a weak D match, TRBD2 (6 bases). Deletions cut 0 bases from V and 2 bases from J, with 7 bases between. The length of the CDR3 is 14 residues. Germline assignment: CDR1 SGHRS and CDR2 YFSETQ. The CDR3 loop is CASSLGTNTDTQYF. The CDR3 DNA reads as TGCGCCAGCAGCTTGGGGACTAACACAGATACGCAGTATTTT.

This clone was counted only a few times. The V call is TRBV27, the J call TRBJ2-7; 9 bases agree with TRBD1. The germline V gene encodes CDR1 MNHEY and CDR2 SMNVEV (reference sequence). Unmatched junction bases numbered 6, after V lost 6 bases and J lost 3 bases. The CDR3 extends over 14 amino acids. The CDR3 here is CASRVQGALYEQYF. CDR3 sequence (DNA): TGTGCCAGCAGGGTACAGGGGGCCCTCTACGAGCAGTACTTC.

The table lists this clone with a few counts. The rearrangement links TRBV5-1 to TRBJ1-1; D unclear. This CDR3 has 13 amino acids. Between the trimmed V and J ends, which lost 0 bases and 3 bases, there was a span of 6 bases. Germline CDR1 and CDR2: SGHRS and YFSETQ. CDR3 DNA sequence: TGCGCCAGCAGCTTGGAGATGGACACTGAAGCTTTCTTT. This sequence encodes CASSLEMDTEAFF.

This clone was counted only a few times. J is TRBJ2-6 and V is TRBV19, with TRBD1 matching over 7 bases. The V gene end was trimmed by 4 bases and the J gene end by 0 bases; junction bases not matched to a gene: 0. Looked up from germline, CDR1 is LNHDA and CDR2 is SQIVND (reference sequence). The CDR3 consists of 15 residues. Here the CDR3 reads CASSRQGSGANVLTF. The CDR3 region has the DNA TGTGCCAGTAGTAGACAGGGCTCTGGGGCCAACGTCCTGACTTTC.

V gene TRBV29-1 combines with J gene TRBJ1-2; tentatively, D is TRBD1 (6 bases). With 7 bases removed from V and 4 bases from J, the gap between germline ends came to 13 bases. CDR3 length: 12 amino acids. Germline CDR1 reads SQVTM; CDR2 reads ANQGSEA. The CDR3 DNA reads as TGCAGCGCCGGGGGCAGTTTCTATGGCTACACCTTC. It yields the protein CSAGGSFYGYTF.

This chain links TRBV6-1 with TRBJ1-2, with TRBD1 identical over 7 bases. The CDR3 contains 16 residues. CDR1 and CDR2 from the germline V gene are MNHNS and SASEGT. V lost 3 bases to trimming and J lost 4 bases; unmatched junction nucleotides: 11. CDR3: CASSDPTGVRSYGYTF. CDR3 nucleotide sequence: TGTGCCAGCAGTGATCCCACAGGGGTGCGGAGCTATGGCTACACCTTC.

The DNA for the CDR3 is TGCGCCAGTCGGGGTAGCGGGGAGGATACGCAGTATTTT. As protein: CASRGSGEDTQYF. The gene calls are TRBV4-3 and TRBJ2-3, with 8 bases aligning to TRBD2. CDR3 length equals 13 residues. The germline V gene has CDR1 LGHNA and CDR2 YSLEER. The V segment lost 9 bases and the J segment 6 bases; nucleotides outside the gene matches: 8.